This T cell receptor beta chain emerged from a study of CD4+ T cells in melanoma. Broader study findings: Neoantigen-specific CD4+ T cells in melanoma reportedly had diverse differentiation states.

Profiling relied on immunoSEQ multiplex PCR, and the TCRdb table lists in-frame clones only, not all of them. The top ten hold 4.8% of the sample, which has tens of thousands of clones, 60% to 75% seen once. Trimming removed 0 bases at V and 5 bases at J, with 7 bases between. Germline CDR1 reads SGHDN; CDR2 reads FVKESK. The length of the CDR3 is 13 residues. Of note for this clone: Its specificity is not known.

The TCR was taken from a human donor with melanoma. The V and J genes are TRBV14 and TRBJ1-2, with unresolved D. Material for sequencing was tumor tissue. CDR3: CASSQDQGYGYTF. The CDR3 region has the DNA TGTGCCAGCAGCCAAGATCAAGGGTATGGCTACACCTTC. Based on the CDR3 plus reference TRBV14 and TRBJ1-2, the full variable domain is EAGVTQFPSHSVIEKGQTVTLRCDPISGHDNLYWYRRVMGKEIKFLLHFVKESKQDESGMPNNRFLAERTGGTYSTLKVQPAELEDSGVYFCASSQDQGYGYTFGSGTRLTVV.